The T cell receptor beta chain described here comes from a study of T cell repertoires in cytomegalovirus infection. Study in general: Public TCR beta signatures marked donors with CMV infection and the matching HLA.

This clonotype has just one count. The antigen is undetermined. CDR3 size: 13 residues. Germline V gives CDR1 DFQATT, CDR2 SNEGSKA (reference sequence). V was shortened by 3 bases and J by 7 bases, with 16 bases between the two germline ends. The study's findings and limits: In two of eight donors, the top clonotype was HLA-C-restricted CMV-specific.

MiXCR was run by TCRdb on the reads, yielding one entry per CDR3 protein. The table has under 850,000 distinct CDR3 sequences, 35% to 40% seen once. The rearrangement links TRBV20-1 to TRBJ2-7; TRBD1 or TRBD2 may be the D gene (5 bases each). The origin of this receptor is a human donor in good health (CMV status not recorded). Some clones in this sample may be carry-over from other donors' samples. Sequenced: PBMCs. The CDR3, as DNA: TGCAGTGCTAGGGGGACCACCTCTTTGGAGCAGTACTTC. It is translated as CSARGTTSLEQYF.